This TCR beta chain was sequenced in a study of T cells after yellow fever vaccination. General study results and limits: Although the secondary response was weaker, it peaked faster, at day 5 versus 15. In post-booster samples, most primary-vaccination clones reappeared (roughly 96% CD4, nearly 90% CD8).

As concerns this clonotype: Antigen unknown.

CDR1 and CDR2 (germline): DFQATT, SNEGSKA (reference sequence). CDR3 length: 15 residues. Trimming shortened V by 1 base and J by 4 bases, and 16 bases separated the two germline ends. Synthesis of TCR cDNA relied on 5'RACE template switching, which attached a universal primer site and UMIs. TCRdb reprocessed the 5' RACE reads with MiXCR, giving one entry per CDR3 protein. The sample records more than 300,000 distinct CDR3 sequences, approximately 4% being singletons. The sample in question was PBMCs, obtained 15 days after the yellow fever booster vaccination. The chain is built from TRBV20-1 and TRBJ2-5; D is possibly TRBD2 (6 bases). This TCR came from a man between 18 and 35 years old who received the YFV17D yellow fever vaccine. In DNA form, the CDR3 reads TGCAGTGCTAGAGGAACTAGCCGATTTTTAGAGACCCAGTACTTC. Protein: CSARGTSRFLETQYF.